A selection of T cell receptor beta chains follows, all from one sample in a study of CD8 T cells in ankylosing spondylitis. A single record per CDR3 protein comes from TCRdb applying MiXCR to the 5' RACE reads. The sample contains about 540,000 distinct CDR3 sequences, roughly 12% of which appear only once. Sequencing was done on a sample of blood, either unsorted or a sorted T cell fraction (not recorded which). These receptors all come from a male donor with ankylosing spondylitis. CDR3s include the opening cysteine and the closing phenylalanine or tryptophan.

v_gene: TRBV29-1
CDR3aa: CSVESGTIYNEQFF

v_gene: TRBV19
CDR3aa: CASRLSGTGELFF

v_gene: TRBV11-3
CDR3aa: CASSTGVAPLNTEAFF

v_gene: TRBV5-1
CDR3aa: CASSLDRGTGAIYF

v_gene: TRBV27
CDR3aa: CASSFYWGRNTEAFF

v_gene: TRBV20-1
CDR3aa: CSARRGTGELFF

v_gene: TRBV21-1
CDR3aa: CASSKALVAGGETQYF

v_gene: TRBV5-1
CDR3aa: CASSLAGFTSTDTQYF

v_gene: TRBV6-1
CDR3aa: CASSVISGFGGYTF

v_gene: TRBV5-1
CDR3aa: CASSPASARQETQYF

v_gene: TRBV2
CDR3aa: CASSQTSVPNEQFF

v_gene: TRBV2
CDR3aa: CASSEGTSPLNEQFF

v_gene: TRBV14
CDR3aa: CASSHLTAYDTGELFF

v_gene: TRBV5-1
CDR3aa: CASSPFGSTDTQYF

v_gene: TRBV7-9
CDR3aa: CASSPASGIVSYEQYF

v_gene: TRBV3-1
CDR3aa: CASSQDQVVQPQHF

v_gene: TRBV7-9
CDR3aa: CASSSRLARRDTQYF

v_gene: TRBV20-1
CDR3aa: CSASLTGNEQFF

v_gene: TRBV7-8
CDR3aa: CASSLKMMAVQGGNEQFF

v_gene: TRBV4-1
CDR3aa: CASSQARLGSPLHF

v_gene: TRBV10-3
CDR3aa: CAISERDREAFF

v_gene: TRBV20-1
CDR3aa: CSARLGQGNTGELFF

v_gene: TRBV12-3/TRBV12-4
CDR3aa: CASTEAGTSGYNEQFF

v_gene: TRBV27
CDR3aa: CASSPWDREAKETQYF

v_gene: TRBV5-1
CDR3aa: CASSSGPAGVYEQYF

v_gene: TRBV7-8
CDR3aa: CASSFASHNEQFF

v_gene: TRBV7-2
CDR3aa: CASSPPTGVNEQFF

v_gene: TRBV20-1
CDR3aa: CSARDFNSRRGYGYGYTF

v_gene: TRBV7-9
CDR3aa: CASSFLGGEADTQYF

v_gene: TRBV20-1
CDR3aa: CSARPDTANTEAFF

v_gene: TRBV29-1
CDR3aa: CSKTTGYNEQFF